Listed below are T cell receptor beta chains from one sample, sequenced in a study of T cell changes during pregnancy in multiple sclerosis. Sequencing was performed with immunoSEQ multiplex PCR; in TCRdb, only in-frame clones are kept and a portion is missing. The sample lists 60,000 to 70,000 clones, about 90% occurring once. The source material was peripheral blood, sampled in the third trimester of pregnancy. These receptor sequences come from a female donor in good health, enrolled as a control in a pregnancy study. Both conserved end residues are part of each CDR3. The D gene is left open where the match is weak. Only some rows state a clone size, as once, few, many or a class for expanded clones.

CASTKYSGGSTGELFF	TGTGCCAGCACCAAATATAGCGGGGGTAGCACCGGGGAGCTGTTTTTT	TRBV11-3	-	16	TRBJ2-2	TRBD2
CASSQGTGTDTQYF	TGCGCCAGCAGCCAAGGAACAGGCACAGATACGCAGTATTTT	TRBV4-3	-	14	TRBJ2-3	-
CASSLPADTQYF	TGTGCCAGCAGCTTGCCGGCAGATACGCAGTATTTT	TRBV5-4	-	12	TRBJ2-3	-
CASSQDVGTSGRNYGYTF	TGCGCCAGCAGCCAAGATGTTGGGACGAGCGGGCGGAACTATGGCTACACCTTC	TRBV4-3	-	18	TRBJ1-2	-
CASSQERRGGIYEQFF	TGCGCCAGCAGCCAAGAGAGGAGGGGCGGGATATATGAGCAGTTCTTC	TRBV4-1	-	16	TRBJ2-1	-
CASSDNSVREQFF	TGTGCCAGCAGTGACAATAGCGTTCGTGAGCAGTTCTTC	TRBV6-4	-	13	TRBJ2-1	-
CASSLGDRDYGYTF	TGCGCCAGCAGCTTGGGGGACAGAGACTATGGCTACACCTTC	TRBV5-1	once	14	TRBJ1-2	TRBD1
CASSRASGGAYEQYF	TGCGCCAGCAGCCGCGCTAGCGGGGGGGCCTACGAGCAGTACTTC	TRBV4-3	-	15	TRBJ2-7	TRBD2
CASSFDRASDTQYF	TGTGCCAGCAGCTTCGACAGGGCTTCAGATACGCAGTATTTT	TRBV7-2	few	14	TRBJ2-3	TRBD1
CAIGQGRGNTIYF	TGTGCCATCGGACAGGGTCGCGGGAACACCATATATTTT	TRBV5-4	few	13	TRBJ1-3	TRBD1
CASSQEMASGSYEQYF	TGCGCCAGCAGCCAAGAAATGGCTAGCGGGAGCTACGAGCAGTACTTC	TRBV4-3	-	16	TRBJ2-7	TRBD2
CASSLEGVSTEAFF	TGTGCCAGCAGCTTAGAGGGGGTCTCCACTGAAGCTTTCTTT	TRBV7-9	-	14	TRBJ1-1	-
CASSSRAGAYEQYF	TGCGCCAGCAGTTCGAGGGCTGGGGCCTACGAGCAGTACTTC	TRBV5-1	-	14	TRBJ2-7	-
CASSFGLAERTDTQYF	TGTGCCAGCAGCTTTGGACTAGCGGAGCGCACAGATACGCAGTATTTT	TRBV7-9	-	16	TRBJ2-3	TRBD2
CAISEQLAGGLGEQFF	TGTGCCATCAGTGAGCAGCTAGCGGGGGGTCTAGGCGAGCAGTTCTTC	TRBV10-3	once	16	TRBJ2-1	TRBD2
CASSPRGGTSVIEQFF	TGTGCCAGCAGCCCAAGGGGCGGGACTAGCGTTATTGAGCAGTTCTTC	TRBV7-2	-	16	TRBJ2-1	TRBD2
CASRYGTGDYEQYF	TGTGCCAGCAGGTACGGGACGGGGGACTACGAGCAGTACTTC	TRBV7-9	-	14	TRBJ2-7	-
CASFKGQAGDTQYF	TGTGCCAGCTTTAAAGGACAGGCAGGAGATACGCAGTATTTT	TRBV2	-	14	TRBJ2-3	TRBD1
CASSSTTGGQETQYF	TGCGCCAGCAGTTCAACTACAGGGGGCCAAGAGACCCAGTACTTC	TRBV5-1	-	15	TRBJ2-5	TRBD1
CASKPDRQETQYF	TGTGCCAGCAAACCCGACAGACAAGAGACCCAGTACTTC	TRBV6-6	-	13	TRBJ2-5	-
CASSLSGAQTETQYF	TGTGCCAGCAGCTTAAGCGGGGCCCAGACAGAGACCCAGTACTTC	TRBV7-9	-	15	TRBJ2-5	TRBD2
CASSFSDNQPQHF	TGTGCCAGCAGCTTCTCAGACAATCAGCCCCAGCATTTT	TRBV6-6	-	13	TRBJ1-5	-
CASSGGGYNEQFF	TGTGCCAGTAGCGGGGGGGGGTACAATGAGCAGTTCTTC	TRBV7-3	-	13	TRBJ2-1	TRBD2
CASRWGGLYGYTF	TGTGCCAGTAGGTGGGGGGGGCTCTATGGCTACACCTTC	TRBV19	once	13	TRBJ1-2	-
CASSGRQGLNTEAFF	TGTGCCAGCAGTGGTCGACAGGGACTGAACACTGAAGCTTTCTTT	TRBV6-1	-	15	TRBJ1-1	TRBD1
CASSYSGDGYTF	TGTGCCAGCAGTTACTCAGGGGATGGCTACACCTTC	TRBV6-6	few	12	TRBJ1-2	-
CAISESTTTEEQYF	TGTGCCATCAGTGAGTCTACTACTACGGAGGAGCAGTACTTC	TRBV10-3	-	14	TRBJ2-7	-
CASSLALRGDNNEQFF	TGTGCCAGCAGCTTAGCTCTCAGGGGAGATAACAATGAGCAGTTCTTC	TRBV7-2	-	16	TRBJ2-1	-
CASSATQAGANVLTF	TGTGCCAGCAGCGCTACCCAGGCTGGGGCCAACGTCCTGACTTTC	TRBV9	-	15	TRBJ2-6	-
CASSDRDSFVDEQFF	TGTGCCAGCAGTGACCGGGACAGCTTTGTGGATGAGCAGTTCTTC	TRBV6-4	-	15	TRBJ2-1	TRBD1
CASSLGGGSYEQYF	TGTGCCAGCAGCTTGGGGGGGGGCTCCTACGAGCAGTACTTC	TRBV5-6	-	14	TRBJ2-7	TRBD2
CASRRQQNTEAFF	TGTGCCAGCAGGAGACAGCAGAACACTGAAGCTTTCTTT	TRBV2	-	13	TRBJ1-1	-
CASSPVRGEMTEAFF	TGTGCCAGCAGCCCCGTCCGCGGGGAGATGACTGAAGCTTTCTTT	TRBV6-1	-	15	TRBJ1-1	-
CASNPPGSNYGYTF	TGTGCCAGCAACCCCCCGGGTTCTAACTATGGCTACACCTTC	TRBV5-6	-	14	TRBJ1-2	-
CASRRTGANNSPLHF	TGTGCCAGTAGGAGGACAGGGGCGAATAATTCACCCCTCCACTTT	TRBV19	-	15	TRBJ1-6	TRBD1
CASSQEGGGGGGYTF	TGCGCCAGCAGCCAAGAAGGCGGGGGAGGCGGCGGCTACACCTTC	TRBV4-3	-	15	TRBJ1-2	-
CASSSDRGGDGYTF	TGTGCCAGCAGTAGCGACAGGGGAGGTGACGGCTACACCTTC	TRBV28	-	14	TRBJ1-2	TRBD1
CASSLAGQVHQPQHF	TGTGCCAGCAGCTTAGCGGGTCAGGTTCATCAGCCCCAGCATTTT	TRBV7-2	-	15	TRBJ1-5	-
CASSPTGAGTDTQYF	TGTGCCAGCTCACCCACAGGGGCCGGGACAGATACGCAGTATTTT	TRBV18	-	15	TRBJ2-3	TRBD1
CASSKRGDTQYF	TGTGCCAGCAGCAAACGGGGAGATACGCAGTATTTT	TRBV6-5	-	12	TRBJ2-3	-
CASSYGARWATEAFF	TGTGCCAGCAGTTACGGCGCACGATGGGCCACTGAAGCTTTCTTT	TRBV6-5	-	15	TRBJ1-1	-
CAVGGPAPNEKLFF	TGTGCCGTTGGAGGGCCCGCCCCGAATGAAAAACTGTTTTTT	TRBV30	-	14	TRBJ1-4	-